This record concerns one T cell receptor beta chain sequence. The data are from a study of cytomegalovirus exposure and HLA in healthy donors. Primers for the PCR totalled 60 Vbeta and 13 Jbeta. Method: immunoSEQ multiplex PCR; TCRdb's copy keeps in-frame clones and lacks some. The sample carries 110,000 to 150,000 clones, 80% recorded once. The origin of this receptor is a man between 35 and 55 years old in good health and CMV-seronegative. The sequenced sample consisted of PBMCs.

The CDR3 here is CASSLRGGQGLINQPQHF. DNA of the CDR3: TGTGCCAGCAGTTTAAGAGGGGGACAGGGCCTTATCAATCAGCCCCAGCATTTT. The V call is TRBV28, the J call TRBJ1-5, with 9 bases fitting TRBD1. Unmatched junction bases numbered 11, after V lost 2 bases and J lost 3 bases. The CDR3 extends over 18 amino acids. Germline values: CDR1 MDHEN, CDR2 SYDVKM.